This T cell receptor beta chain was found in a study of OX40 agonist ivuxolimab in advanced cancers. Study outcomes and limitations: Expanded clones tended on average to be more numerous among CD8+ T cells than CD4+. Some nonresponders also had low normalized T-cell clonal expansion.

At cycle 4 day 1, cycle 7 day 1, and baseline, blood was sampled. This CDR3 has 15 residues. Germline CDR1 MNHEY, CDR2 SVGAGI. V was shortened by 8 bases and J by 0 bases, with 14 bases between the two germline ends. Sequencing used immunoSEQ multiplex PCR; TCRdb keeps in-frame clones, though not all of them. The sample contains some 64,000 clones, 75% to 85% of which appear only once. This clone was observed a single time. What it binds is not known. The sample here was CD4+ or CD8+ T cells sorted from blood, taken in a trial of the OX40 agonist ivuxolimab. This TCR was recovered from an adult with an advanced solid tumor such as melanoma, head and neck, liver or kidney cancer. This sequence joins TRBV6-5 and TRBJ2-1; D call uncertain. In nucleotides, the CDR3 is TGTGCCAGCTGTCTATCGTTTAGCTCCTACAATGAGCAGTTCTTC. Translating it yields CASCLSFSSYNEQFF.